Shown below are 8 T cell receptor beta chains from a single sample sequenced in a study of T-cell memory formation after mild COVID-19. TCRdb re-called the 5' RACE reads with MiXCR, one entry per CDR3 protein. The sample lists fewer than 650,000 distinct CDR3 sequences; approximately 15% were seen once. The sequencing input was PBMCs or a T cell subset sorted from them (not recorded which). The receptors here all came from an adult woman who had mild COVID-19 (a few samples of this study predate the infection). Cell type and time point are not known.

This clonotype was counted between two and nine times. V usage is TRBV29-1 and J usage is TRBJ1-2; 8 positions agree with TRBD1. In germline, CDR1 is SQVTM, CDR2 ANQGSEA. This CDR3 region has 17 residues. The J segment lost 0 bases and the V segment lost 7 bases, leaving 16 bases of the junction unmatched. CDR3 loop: CSARIVGQGDTNYGYTF. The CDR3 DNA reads TGCAGCGCCCGAATCGTTGGACAGGGTGATACTAACTATGGCTACACCTTC.

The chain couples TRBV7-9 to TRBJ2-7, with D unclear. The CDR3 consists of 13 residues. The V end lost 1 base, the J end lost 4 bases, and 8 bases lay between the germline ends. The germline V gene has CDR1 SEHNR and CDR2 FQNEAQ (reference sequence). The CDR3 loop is CASSLDARYEQYF. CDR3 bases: TGTGCCAGCAGCTTAGATGCGAGGTACGAGCAGTACTTC. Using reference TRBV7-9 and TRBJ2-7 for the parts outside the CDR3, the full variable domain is DTGVSQNPRHKITKRGQNVTFRCDPISEHNRLYWYRQTLGQGPEFLTYFQNEAQLEKSRLLSDRFSAERPKGSFSTLEIQRTEQGDSAMYLCASSLDARYEQYFGPGTRLTVT.

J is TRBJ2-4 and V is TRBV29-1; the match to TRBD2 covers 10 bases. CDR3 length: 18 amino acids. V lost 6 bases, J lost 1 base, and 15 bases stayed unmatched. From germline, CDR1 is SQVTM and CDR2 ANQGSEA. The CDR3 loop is CSVDKSGRDVHAKNIQYF. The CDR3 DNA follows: TGCAGCGTCGACAAAAGCGGGAGGGACGTCCATGCCAAAAACATTCAGTACTTC.

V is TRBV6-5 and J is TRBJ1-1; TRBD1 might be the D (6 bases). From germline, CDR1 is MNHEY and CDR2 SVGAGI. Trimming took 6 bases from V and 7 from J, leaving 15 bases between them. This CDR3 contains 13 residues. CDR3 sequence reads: CASSPTGIGEAFF. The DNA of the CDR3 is TGTGCCAGCAGCCCTACAGGGATTGGTGAAGCTTTCTTT.

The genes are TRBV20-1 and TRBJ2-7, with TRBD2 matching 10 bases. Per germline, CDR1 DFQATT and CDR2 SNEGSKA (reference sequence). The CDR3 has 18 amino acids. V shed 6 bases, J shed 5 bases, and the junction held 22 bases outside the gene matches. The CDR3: CSANPPGTSAGFGDEQYF. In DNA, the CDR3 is TGCAGTGCGAATCCCCCCGGGACTAGCGCCGGATTCGGGGACGAGCAGTACTTC.

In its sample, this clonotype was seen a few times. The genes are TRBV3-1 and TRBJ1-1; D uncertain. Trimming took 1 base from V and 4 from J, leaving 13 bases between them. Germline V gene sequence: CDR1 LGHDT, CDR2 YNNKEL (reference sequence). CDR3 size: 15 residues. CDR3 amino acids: CASSQVYLLATEAFF. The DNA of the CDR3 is TGTGCCAGCAGCCAAGTGTACCTGTTGGCCACTGAAGCTTTCTTT.

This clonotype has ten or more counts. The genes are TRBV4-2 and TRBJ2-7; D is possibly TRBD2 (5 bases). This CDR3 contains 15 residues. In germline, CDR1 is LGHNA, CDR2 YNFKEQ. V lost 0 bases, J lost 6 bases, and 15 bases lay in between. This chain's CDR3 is CASSQDGRPSGEQYF. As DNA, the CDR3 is TGTGCCAGCAGCCAAGATGGGAGACCCTCGGGCGAGCAGTACTTC.

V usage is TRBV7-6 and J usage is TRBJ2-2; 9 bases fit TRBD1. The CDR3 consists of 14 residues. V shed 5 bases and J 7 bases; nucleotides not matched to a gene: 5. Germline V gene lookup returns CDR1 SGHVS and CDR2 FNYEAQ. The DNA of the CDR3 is TGTGCCAGCAGCCAACAGGGGGCCGGCGGGGAGCTGTTTTTT. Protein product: CASSQQGAGGELFF.